Below are 8 T cell receptor beta chains sequenced from a single sample in a study of blood T cell repertoires in COVID-19. TCRdb's table, derived via immunoSEQ multiplex PCR, lists solely in-frame clones and lacks some. The data contain a few hundred thousand clones, more than 85% of them seen just once; the ten biggest clones take up 2.5% to 3%. Sequencing was done on a sample of PBMCs or T cells enriched from blood (not recorded which). The receptors were sampled from a young woman who had recovered from COVID-19.

CDR3 in DNA: TGTGCCAGTAGTACACCGGGACAGAGAGAGACCCAGTACTTC. It codes for CASSTPGQRETQYF. This chain uses TRBV19 with TRBJ2-5; TRBD1 agrees at 7 bases. Germline loops: CDR1 LNHDA, CDR2 SQIVND (reference sequence). Losses at the gene ends were 4 bases for V and 4 bases for J; bases not matched to a gene: 6. This CDR3 has 14 amino acids.

The rearrangement links TRBV11-2 to TRBJ2-1; no reliable D call. CDR1 SGHAT and CDR2 FQNNGV come from the germline V gene. V lost 2 bases, J lost 4 bases, and 21 bases lay in between. The CDR3 consists of 18 residues. CDR3 sequence: CASSLLVFGSSGYNEQFF. The CDR3 bases are TGTGCCAGCAGCTTATTGGTATTTGGGTCATCCGGGTACAATGAGCAGTTCTTC.

The gene calls are TRBV19 and TRBJ1-6; a weak D match, TRBD1 (6 bases). There are 14 residues in the CDR3. Trimming cost V 3 bases and J 8 bases, with 11 bases left between them. Germline V gene data show CDR1 as LNHDA and CDR2 as SQIVND (reference sequence). CDR3 sequence reads: CASSMGGGHSPLHF. The DNA of the CDR3 is TGTGCCAGTAGTATGGGAGGGGGTCATTCACCCCTCCACTTT.

The chain links TRBV27 to TRBJ2-7, with 14 bases identical to TRBD2. The CDR3 runs 18 residues. In germline, CDR1 is MNHEY, CDR2 SMNVEV (reference sequence). V was pared by 4 bases and J by 3 bases, with 11 bases of the junction left unmatched. CDR3 sequence: CASSSASGTSGSIYEQYF. In DNA, the CDR3 is TGTGCCAGCAGTTCAGCATCTGGGACTAGCGGGAGTATCTACGAGCAGTACTTC.

This chain uses TRBV11-1 with TRBJ2-7; perhaps TRBD2 as D (5 bases). V shed 2 bases and J shed 3 bases, with 11 bases lying between them. Germline CDR1 and CDR2: SGHAT and FQDESV (reference sequence). The CDR3 runs 14 residues. The CDR3 here is CASSLSRGYYEQYF. CDR3 DNA: TGTGCCAGCAGCTTAAGTCGGGGATACTACGAGCAGTACTTC.

The V and J genes are TRBV29-1 and TRBJ2-7, with D perhaps TRBD1 (6 bases). CDR1 and CDR2 (germline): SQVTM, ANQGSEA. This CDR3 spans 14 amino acids. V was clipped by 6 bases and J by 5 bases, with 20 bases between them. The CDR3 reads CSVKIFRGQNEQYF. The CDR3 region has the DNA TGCAGCGTCAAGATTTTCAGGGGTCAGAACGAGCAGTACTTC.

The rearrangement links TRBV28 to TRBJ1-3; 9 bases align to TRBD1. Germline loops: CDR1 MDHEN, CDR2 SYDVKM. V was pared by 6 bases and J by 1 base, with 7 bases of the junction left unmatched. The CDR3 covers 16 residues. The CDR3 DNA reads TGTGCCAGCAGCTTGCCACAGGGGGCGTCTGGAAACACCATATATTTT. It translates to CASSLPQGASGNTIYF. The variable domain in full, with the rest retrieved from reference TRBV28 and TRBJ1-3, is DVKVTQSSRYLVKRTGEKVFLECVQDMDHENMFWYRQDPGLGLRLIYFSYDVKMKEKGDIPEGYSVSREKKERFSLILESASTNQTSMYLCASSLPQGASGNTIYFGEGSWLTVV.

This rearrangement joins TRBV4-1 to TRBJ2-7, with a tentative D call TRBD2 (5 bases). This CDR3 is 14 amino acids long. Germline V CDR1 and CDR2: MGHRA, YSYEKL. Trimming removed 0 bases from V and 3 bases from J, with 9 bases in between. CDR3 in amino acids: CASSQDDGNYEQYF. CDR3 DNA sequence: TGCGCCAGCAGCCAAGATGACGGGAACTACGAGCAGTACTTC.